The source of this T cell receptor beta chain is a study of cytomegalovirus exposure and HLA in healthy donors. PCR amplification relied on 60 Vbeta primers (plus 13 Jbeta primers). Produced via immunoSEQ multiplex PCR; TCRdb's table is partial and in-frame only. The sample totals just over 150,000 clones; its top ten clones hold approximately 2.3%. About this clone itself: Its antigen is not known.

Trimming took 2 bases from V and 10 from J, leaving 15 bases between them. Germline loops: CDR1 MNHEY, CDR2 SVGAGI. The CDR3 is made up of 15 amino acids. The study, taken as a whole, reports: Cytomegalovirus association was assigned to about 150 TCR beta chains.

The sequence derives from a man younger than 45 in good health and CMV-seronegative. The chain uses TRBV6-5 and TRBJ1-6; TRBD1 might be the D (5 bases). The sample consisted of PBMCs. CDR3 protein: CASSYRGSGGSPLHF. In DNA, the CDR3 is TGTGCCAGCAGTTACAGGGGTTCGGGCGGATCACCCCTCCACTTT.